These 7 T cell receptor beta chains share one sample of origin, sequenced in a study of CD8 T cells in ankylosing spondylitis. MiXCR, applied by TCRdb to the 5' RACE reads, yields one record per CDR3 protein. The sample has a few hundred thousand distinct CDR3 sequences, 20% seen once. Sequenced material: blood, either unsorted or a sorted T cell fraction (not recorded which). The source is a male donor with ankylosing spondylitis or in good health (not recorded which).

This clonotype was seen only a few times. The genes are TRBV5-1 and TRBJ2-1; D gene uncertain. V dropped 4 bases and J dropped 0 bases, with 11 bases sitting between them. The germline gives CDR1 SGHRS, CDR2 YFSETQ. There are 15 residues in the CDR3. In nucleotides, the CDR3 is TGCGCCAGCAGCCCGACGGTGAGCTCCTACAATGAGCAGTTCTTC. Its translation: CASSPTVSSYNEQFF.

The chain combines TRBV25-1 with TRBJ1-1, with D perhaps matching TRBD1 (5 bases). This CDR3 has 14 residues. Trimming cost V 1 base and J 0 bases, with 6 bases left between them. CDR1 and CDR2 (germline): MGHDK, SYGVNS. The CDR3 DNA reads TGTGCCAGCAGTGAATTGGGGGTGAACACTGAAGCTTTCTTT. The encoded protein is CASSELGVNTEAFF.

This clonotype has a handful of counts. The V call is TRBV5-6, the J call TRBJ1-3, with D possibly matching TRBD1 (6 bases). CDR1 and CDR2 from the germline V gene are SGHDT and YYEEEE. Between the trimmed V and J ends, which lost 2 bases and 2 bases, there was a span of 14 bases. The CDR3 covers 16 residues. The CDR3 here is CASSFEGGRPGNTIYF. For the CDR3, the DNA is TGTGCCAGCAGCTTTGAGGGGGGGCGACCTGGAAACACCATATATTTT.

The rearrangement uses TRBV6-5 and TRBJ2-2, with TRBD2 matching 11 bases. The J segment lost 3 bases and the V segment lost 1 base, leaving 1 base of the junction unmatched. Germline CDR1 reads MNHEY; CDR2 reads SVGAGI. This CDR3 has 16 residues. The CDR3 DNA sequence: TGTGCCAGCAGTTACTTACTAGCGGGAGACACCGGGGAGCTGTTTTTT. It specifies CASSYLLAGDTGELFF.

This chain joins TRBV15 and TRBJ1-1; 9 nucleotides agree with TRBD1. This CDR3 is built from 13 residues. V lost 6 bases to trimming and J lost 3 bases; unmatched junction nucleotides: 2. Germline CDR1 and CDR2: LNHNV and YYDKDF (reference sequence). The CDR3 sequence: CATRTGGDTEAFF. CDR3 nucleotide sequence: TGTGCCACCAGAACAGGGGGCGACACTGAAGCTTTCTTT.

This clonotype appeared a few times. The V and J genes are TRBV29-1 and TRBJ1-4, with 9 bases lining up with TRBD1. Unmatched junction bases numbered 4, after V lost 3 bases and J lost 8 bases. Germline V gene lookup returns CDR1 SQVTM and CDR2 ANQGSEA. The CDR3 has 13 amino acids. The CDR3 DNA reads TGCAGCGTTGATCGGGGACAGGGAGAAAAACTGTTTTTT. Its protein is CSVDRGQGEKLFF.

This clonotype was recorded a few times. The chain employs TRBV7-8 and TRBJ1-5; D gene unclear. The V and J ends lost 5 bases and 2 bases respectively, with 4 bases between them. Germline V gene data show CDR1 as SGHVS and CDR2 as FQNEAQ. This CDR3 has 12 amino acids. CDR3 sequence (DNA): TGTGCCAGCAGCGCAGGCAATCAGCCCCAGCATTTT. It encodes CASSAGNQPQHF.